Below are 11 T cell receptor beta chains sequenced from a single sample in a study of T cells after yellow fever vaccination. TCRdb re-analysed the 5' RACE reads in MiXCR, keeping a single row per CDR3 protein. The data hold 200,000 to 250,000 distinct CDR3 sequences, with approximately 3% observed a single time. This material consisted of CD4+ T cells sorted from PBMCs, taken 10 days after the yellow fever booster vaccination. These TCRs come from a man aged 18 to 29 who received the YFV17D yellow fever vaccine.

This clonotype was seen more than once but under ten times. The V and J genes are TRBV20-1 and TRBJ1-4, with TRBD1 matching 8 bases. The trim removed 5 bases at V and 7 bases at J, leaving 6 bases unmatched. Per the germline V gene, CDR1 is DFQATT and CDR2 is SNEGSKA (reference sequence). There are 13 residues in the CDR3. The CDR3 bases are TGCAGTGCTCTCACAGGGGGGAGTGAAAAACTGTTTTTT. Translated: CSALTGGSEKLFF.

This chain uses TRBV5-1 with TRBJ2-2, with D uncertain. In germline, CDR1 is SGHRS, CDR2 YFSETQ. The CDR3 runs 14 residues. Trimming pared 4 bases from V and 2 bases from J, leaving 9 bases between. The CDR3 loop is CASSRISNTGELFF. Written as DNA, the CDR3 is TGCGCCAGCAGCCGGATCAGCAACACCGGGGAGCTGTTTTTT.

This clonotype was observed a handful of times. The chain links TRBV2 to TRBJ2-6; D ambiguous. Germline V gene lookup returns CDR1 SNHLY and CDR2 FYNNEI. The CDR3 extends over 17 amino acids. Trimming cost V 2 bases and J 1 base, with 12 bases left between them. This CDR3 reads CASSENPPGSGANVLTF. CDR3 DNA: TGTGCCAGCAGTGAAAATCCTCCCGGGTCTGGGGCCAACGTCCTGACTTTC.

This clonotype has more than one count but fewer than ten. The CDR3 DNA sequence: TGTGCCACCAGCAGGAGGGGGGGACCGACCACCTCTGGAAACACCATATATTTT. It translates to CATSRRGGPTTSGNTIYF. This chain joins TRBV15 and TRBJ1-3; tentative D call: TRBD1 (6 bases). Trimming pared 3 bases from V and 0 bases from J, leaving 18 bases between. The germline CDR1 and CDR2 sequences are LNHNV and YYDKDF (reference sequence). This CDR3 has 18 residues.

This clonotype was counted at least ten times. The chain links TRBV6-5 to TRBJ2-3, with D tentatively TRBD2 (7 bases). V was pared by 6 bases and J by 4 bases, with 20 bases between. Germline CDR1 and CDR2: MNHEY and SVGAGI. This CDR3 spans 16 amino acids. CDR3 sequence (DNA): TGTGCCAGCAGCGTAACACACGGGGGGCCCTCAGATACGCAGTATTTT. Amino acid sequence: CASSVTHGGPSDTQYF.

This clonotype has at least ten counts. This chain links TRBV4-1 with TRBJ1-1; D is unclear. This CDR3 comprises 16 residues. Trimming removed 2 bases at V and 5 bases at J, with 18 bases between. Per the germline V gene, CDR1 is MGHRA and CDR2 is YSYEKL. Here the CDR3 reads CASSQTPAGVLTEAFF. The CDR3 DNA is TGCGCCAGCAGCCAAACTCCGGCGGGAGTCCTAACTGAAGCTTTCTTT.

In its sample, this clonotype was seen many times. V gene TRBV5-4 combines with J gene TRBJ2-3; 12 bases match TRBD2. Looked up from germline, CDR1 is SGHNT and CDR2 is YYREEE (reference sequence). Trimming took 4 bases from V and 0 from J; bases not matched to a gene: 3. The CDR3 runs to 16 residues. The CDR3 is CASSAGLAGSTDTQYF. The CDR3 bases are TGTGCCAGCAGCGCTGGACTAGCGGGGAGCACAGATACGCAGTATTTT.

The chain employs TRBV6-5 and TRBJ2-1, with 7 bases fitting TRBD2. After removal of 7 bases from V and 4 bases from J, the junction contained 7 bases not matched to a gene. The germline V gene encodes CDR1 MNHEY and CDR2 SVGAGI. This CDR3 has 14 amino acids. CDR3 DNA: TGTGCCAGCATGCGGGGGAGCAAGTACAATGAGCAGTTCTTC. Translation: CASMRGSKYNEQFF.

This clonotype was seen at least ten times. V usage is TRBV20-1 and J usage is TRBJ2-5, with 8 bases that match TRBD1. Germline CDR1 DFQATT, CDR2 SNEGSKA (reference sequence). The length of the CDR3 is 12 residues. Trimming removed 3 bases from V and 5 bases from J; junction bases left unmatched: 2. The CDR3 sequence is CSASHRGETQYF. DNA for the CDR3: TGCAGTGCTAGTCACAGGGGGGAGACCCAGTACTTC.

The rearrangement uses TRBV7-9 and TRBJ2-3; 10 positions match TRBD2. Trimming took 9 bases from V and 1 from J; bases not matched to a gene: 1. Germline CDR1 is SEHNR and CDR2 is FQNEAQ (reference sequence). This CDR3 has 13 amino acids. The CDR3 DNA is TGTGCCAGGGGGACTAGCGGCACAGATACGCAGTATTTT. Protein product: CARGTSGTDTQYF.

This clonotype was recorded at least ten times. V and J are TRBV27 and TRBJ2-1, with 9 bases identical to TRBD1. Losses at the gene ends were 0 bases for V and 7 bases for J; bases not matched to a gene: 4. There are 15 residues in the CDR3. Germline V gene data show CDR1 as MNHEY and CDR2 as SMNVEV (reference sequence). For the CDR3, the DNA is TGTGCCAGCAGTTTATCGGACAGGGGACTAAATGAGCAGTTCTTC. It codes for CASSLSDRGLNEQFF.